This T cell receptor beta chain came from a study of cytomegalovirus exposure and HLA in healthy donors. Whole-study results and caveats: Cytomegalovirus association was assigned to 170 or so TCR beta chains.

Profiled with immunoSEQ multiplex PCR; TCRdb holds only in-frame clones, not every one. The table lists 150,000 to 200,000 clones, around nine tenths of them singletons. In this sample, this clone turned up a few times. The antigen is not known. Germline-derived CDR1 and CDR2 are LNHDA and SQIVND (reference sequence). The V end was cut by 6 bases, the J end by 1 base, with 9 bases between. CDR3 length: 13 residues. The chain joins TRBV19 to TRBJ1-2; possibly TRBD1 for D (6 bases). The clonotype originates from a woman aged 25 to 39 in good health and CMV-seronegative. The material sequenced was PBMCs. CDR3 in DNA: TGTGCCAGTAGCAGACAGGATAACTATGGCTACACCTTC. Residues: CASSRQDNYGYTF.